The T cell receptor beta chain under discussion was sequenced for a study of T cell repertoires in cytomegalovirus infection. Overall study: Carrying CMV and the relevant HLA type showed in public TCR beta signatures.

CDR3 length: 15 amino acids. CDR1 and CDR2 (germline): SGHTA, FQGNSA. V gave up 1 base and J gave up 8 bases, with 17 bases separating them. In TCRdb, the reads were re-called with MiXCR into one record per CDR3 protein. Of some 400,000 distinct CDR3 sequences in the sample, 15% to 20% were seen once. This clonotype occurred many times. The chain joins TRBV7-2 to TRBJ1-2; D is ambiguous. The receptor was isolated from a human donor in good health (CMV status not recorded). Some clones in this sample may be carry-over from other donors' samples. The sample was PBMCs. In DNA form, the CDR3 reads TGTGCCAGCAGCTTAGTGAGTGCCGCGACGGAGGGCTACACCTTC. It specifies CASSLVSAATEGYTF. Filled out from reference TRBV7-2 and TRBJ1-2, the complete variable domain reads GAGVSQSPSNKVTEKGKDVELRCDPISGHTALYWYRQSLGQGLEFLIYFQGNSAPDKSGLPSDRFSAERTGGSVSTLTIQRTQQEDSAVYLCASSLVSAATEGYTFGSGTRLTVV.